This T cell receptor beta chain was documented in a study of blood T cell repertoires in COVID-19. Study overall: Sites in the United States, Italy and Spain provided acute and convalescent COVID-19 samples. Sources were T cells, B-cell-depleted T cells, or PBMCs; the material itself was cDNA or gDNA.

Authors' processing steps: Scientists estimated how many nucleated cells there were by amplifying reference gene primers. Sequencing was performed with immunoSEQ multiplex PCR; in TCRdb, only in-frame clones are kept and a portion is missing. D and trimming were read from the DNA, whereas the V and J calls and clone size are those reported in that table. Here the sample spans under 200,000 clones, roughly 71% being singletons. Material: peripheral blood. The source is a woman of 80 years or more with acute or convalescent COVID-19.

The CDR3 coding sequence is TGCGCCAGCAGCTTGGGGGTAAGGGGGCGCACAGATACGCAGTATTTT. As protein: CASSLGVRGRTDTQYF. The rearrangement joins TRBV5-1 to TRBJ2-3; 7 bases fit TRBD1. The V segment lost 0 bases and the J segment 1 base; nucleotides outside the gene matches: 5. Germline assignment: CDR1 SGHRS and CDR2 YFSETQ. The CDR3 is 16 amino acids. The full variable domain, rest sourced from reference TRBV5-1 and TRBJ2-3, is KAGVTQTPRYLIKTRGQQVTLSCSPISGHRSVSWYQQTPGQGLQFLFEYFSETQRNKGNFPGRFSGRQFSNSRSEMNVSTLELGDSALYLCASSLGVRGRTDTQYFGPGTRLTVL.